This T cell receptor beta chain appears in the sequencing data of a study of CD8+ T cells in alopecia areata. There are 14 residues in the CDR3. The junction had 5 bases not matched to a gene; V was cut back by 2 bases and J by 6 bases. The germline V gene encodes CDR1 KGHSH and CDR2 LQKENI. Sequencing used cDNA as its template, made by extracting RNA and reverse transcribing it. Sequencing used immunoSEQ multiplex PCR; TCRdb keeps in-frame clones, though not all of them. The profile covers 100,000 to 150,000 clones, with 58% appearing a single time and about 4.9% taken by the ten largest. V gene TRBV18 combines with J gene TRBJ1-1; 8 bases are shared with TRBD1. The sample was CD4+ T cells sorted from blood, taken at week 0. The sequence was collected from a human donor with alopecia areata. The CDR3: CASSPATGVPEAFF. Here the CDR3 DNA reads TGTGCCAGCTCACCAGCGACAGGGGTCCCTGAAGCTTTCTTT.